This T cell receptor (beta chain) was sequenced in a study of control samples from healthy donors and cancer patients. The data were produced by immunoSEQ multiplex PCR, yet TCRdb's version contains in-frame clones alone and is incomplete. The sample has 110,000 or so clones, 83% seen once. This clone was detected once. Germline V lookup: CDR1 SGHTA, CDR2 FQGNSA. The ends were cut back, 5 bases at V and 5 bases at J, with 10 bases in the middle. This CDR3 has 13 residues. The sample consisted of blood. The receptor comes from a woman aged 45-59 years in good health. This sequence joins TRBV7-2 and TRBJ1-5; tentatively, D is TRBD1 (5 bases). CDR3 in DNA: TGTGCCAGCAGCCTGGACAAGGATCAGCCCCAGCATTTT. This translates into CASSLDKDQPQHF. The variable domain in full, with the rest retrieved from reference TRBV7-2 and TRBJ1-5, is GAGVSQSPSNKVTEKGKDVELRCDPISGHTALYWYRQSLGQGLEFLIYFQGNSAPDKSGLPSDRFSAERTGGSVSTLTIQRTQQEDSAVYLCASSLDKDQPQHFGDGTRLSIL.